Listed here are 14 T cell receptor beta chains from one sample, sequenced in a study of blood T cell repertoires in COVID-19. Sequenced by immunoSEQ multiplex PCR; TCRdb stores in-frame clones only, minus some. Of about 120,000 clones in the sample, roughly 89% were seen once. Material: peripheral blood. Every receptor here comes from a woman aged 45-65 years with acute or convalescent COVID-19.

This chain uses TRBV4-2 with TRBJ2-7; D remains ambiguous. V was shortened by 1 base and J by 6 bases, with 13 bases between the two germline ends. The CDR3 length is 14 residues. Germline CDR1 is LGHNA and CDR2 is YNFKEQ. The CDR3 DNA follows: TGTGCCAGCAGCCAAGGTCCCGAGGAGAGCGAGCAGTACTTC. This codes for CASSQGPEESEQYF.

DNA for the CDR3: TGTGCCAGCAGAGCAGGGGGTACTGGAAACACCATATATTTT. It specifies CASRAGGTGNTIYF. This chain uses TRBV6-6 with TRBJ1-3; 7 nucleotides agree with TRBD1. There are 14 residues in the CDR3. V was pared by 6 bases and J by 2 bases, with 4 bases of the junction left unmatched. Germline V lookup: CDR1 MNHNY, CDR2 SVGAGI (reference sequence).

The chain combines TRBV9 with TRBJ2-5; 12 nucleotides agree with TRBD2. Germline assignment: CDR1 SGDLS and CDR2 YYNGEE. This CDR3 has 15 amino acids. The ends lost 2 bases at V and 2 bases at J; junction bases unmatched: 1. The CDR3 sequence: CASSVLAGGQETQYF. DNA for the CDR3: TGTGCCAGCAGCGTGCTAGCGGGGGGGCAAGAGACCCAGTACTTC.

V usage is TRBV28 and J usage is TRBJ2-7, with 8 positions matching TRBD1. Germline lookup yields CDR1 MDHEN and CDR2 SYDVKM. V lost 2 bases, J lost 3 bases, and 9 bases stayed unmatched. This CDR3 region has 16 residues. The DNA for the CDR3 is TGTGCCAGCAGTTTAGGACAGGGTGTCTCGGTCTACGAGCAGTACTTC. Residues: CASSLGQGVSVYEQYF.

This rearrangement joins TRBV6-2 or TRBV6-3 to TRBJ2-2; D is perhaps TRBD2 (6 bases). With 1 base removed from V and 7 bases from J, the gap between germline ends came to 13 bases. Per germline, CDR1 MNHEY and CDR2 SVGEGT. The length of the CDR3 is 15 residues. The CDR3 protein is CASSYLEGAGGELFF. CDR3 sequence (DNA): TGTGCCAGCAGTTACTTGGAGGGCGCGGGCGGGGAGCTGTTTTTT.

The rearrangement links TRBV7-2 to TRBJ2-2, with D perhaps TRBD1 (6 bases). This CDR3 has 14 amino acids. Between the trimmed V and J ends, which lost 8 bases and 9 bases, there was a span of 19 bases. The germline V gene has CDR1 SGHTA and CDR2 FQGNSA. CDR3 DNA sequence: TGTGCCAGCGAGAGTAGTGGGGGCCACCGGGAGCTGTTTTTT. Translated: CASESSGGHRELFF.

V usage is TRBV30 and J usage is TRBJ2-3, with a possible D match to TRBD2 (6 bases). Germline lookup yields CDR1 GTSNPN and CDR2 SVGIG (reference sequence). Between the trimmed V and J ends, which lost 2 bases and 4 bases, there was a span of 10 bases. CDR3 length: 13 amino acids. The chain's CDR3 is CAWSLEGADTQYF. CDR3 coding DNA: TGTGCCTGGAGTTTGGAGGGCGCAGATACGCAGTATTTT.

The rearrangement joins TRBV10-3 to TRBJ1-2, with TRBD1 as a possible D gene (5 bases). Germline V gene sequence: CDR1 ENHRY, CDR2 SYGVKD. V was shortened by 6 bases and J by 5 bases, with 16 bases between the two germline ends. CDR3 length: 14 amino acids. The CDR3 DNA reads as TGTGCCATCAGCGAGAAAGGGGTGGAATATGGCTACACCTTC. Its translation: CAISEKGVEYGYTF.

The chain joins TRBV12-5 to TRBJ2-7, with D perhaps matching TRBD2 (5 bases). Germline lookup yields CDR1 LGHNT and CDR2 FRNRAP. The CDR3 sequence is 13 residues long. The ends were cut back, 7 bases at V and 1 base at J, with 11 bases in the middle. CDR3 residues: CASVTRLSYEQYF. The CDR3 DNA reads TGTGCTAGTGTTACTAGGTTGTCCTACGAGCAGTACTTC. Variable domain in full (rest from reference TRBV12-5 and TRBJ2-7): DARVTQTPRHKVTEMGQEVTMRCQPILGHNTVFWYRQTMMQGLELLAYFRNRAPLDDSGMPKDRFSAEMPDATLATLKIQPSEPRDSAVYFCASVTRLSYEQYFGPGTRLTVT.

The chain links TRBV5-1 to TRBJ2-2; a possible D gene is TRBD2 (6 bases). The CDR3 spans 14 residues. V lost 4 bases, J lost 4 bases, and 11 bases lay in between. In germline, CDR1 is SGHRS, CDR2 YFSETQ. The CDR3 DNA sequence: TGCGCCAGCAGCCTTTCCGGGAGCACCGGGGAGCTGTTTTTT. Its protein product is CASSLSGSTGELFF.

This clone was observed once. This chain uses TRBV30 with TRBJ1-6, with 8 bases lining up with TRBD1. Trimming cost V 4 bases and J 8 bases; bases outside gene matches: 4. Germline CDR1 reads GTSNPN; CDR2 reads SVGIG (reference sequence). The CDR3 contains 13 residues. The DNA of the CDR3 is TGTGCCTGGACAGGGACAGGTGATTCACCCCTCCACTTT. Its protein product is CAWTGTGDSPLHF.

This chain connects TRBV2 to TRBJ2-5; TRBD2 aligns across 10 bases. Losses at the gene ends were 5 bases for V and 5 bases for J; bases not matched to a gene: 8. CDR3 length: 15 amino acids. Germline V gene sequence: CDR1 SNHLY, CDR2 FYNNEI. The CDR3 loop reads CASSRPLAGNETQYF. CDR3 nucleotides: TGTGCCAGCAGTCGGCCACTAGCGGGAAACGAGACCCAGTACTTC.

This chain uses TRBV3-1 (or the pseudogene TRBV3-2) with TRBJ2-3; the match to TRBD1 covers 8 bases. Germline V gives CDR1 LGHDT, CDR2 YNNKEL (reference sequence). The J segment lost 6 bases and the V segment lost 4 bases, leaving 15 bases of the junction unmatched. CDR3 size: 17 residues. This chain's CDR3 is CASSPTGSGGAFDTQYF. The CDR3 region has the DNA TGTGCCAGCAGCCCAACGGGGTCAGGGGGCGCATTTGATACGCAGTATTTT.

The rearrangement uses TRBV5-1 and TRBJ2-7; tentatively, D is TRBD2 (6 bases). With 3 bases removed from V and 6 bases from J, the gap between germline ends came to 13 bases. Germline V gene data show CDR1 as SGHRS and CDR2 as YFSETQ. CDR3 length: 13 amino acids. CDR3 DNA sequence: TGCGCCAGCAGCTCGGGGGTGAAAGGCGAGCAGTACTTC. Protein: CASSSGVKGEQYF. The full variable domain, in which reference TRBV5-1 and TRBJ2-7 provide the parts outside the CDR3, is KAGVTQTPRYLIKTRGQQVTLSCSPISGHRSVSWYQQTPGQGLQFLFEYFSETQRNKGNFPGRFSGRQFSNSRSEMNVSTLELGDSALYLCASSSGVKGEQYFGPGTRLTVT.